Only a few counts were recorded for the clone carrying this TCR beta chain. TCRdb redid the calling of the RT-PCR reads with MiXCR, one entry per CDR3 protein. The repertoire holds approximately 160,000 distinct CDR3 sequences, with roughly 22% as singletons. The data derive from a study of patients and donors after allogeneic stem cell transplantation. Trimming cost V 5 bases and J 0 bases; bases outside gene matches: 2. This CDR3 region has 13 residues. CDR1 and CDR2 from the germline V gene are GTSNPN and SVGIG (reference sequence). The sequence derives from a human donor who was either an allogeneic HSCT recipient or a stem cell or donor lymphocyte infusion donor (not recorded which). It is not recorded whose cells these are; they may come from a transplant donor. The chain recombines TRBV30 with TRBJ1-1; 8 nucleotides match TRBD1. The specimen sequenced was blood, either unsorted or a sorted T cell fraction (not recorded which). CDR3 DNA: TGTGCCTGGGACAGGGGAATGAACACTGAAGCTTTCTTT. Amino acid sequence: CAWDRGMNTEAFF.